The sequence of this TCR beta chain was determined in a study of T cell changes during pregnancy in multiple sclerosis. Germline V gene data show CDR1 as SGHDN and CDR2 as FVKESK. This CDR3 is 15 amino acids long. Trimming left V 1 base short and J 2 bases short, with 8 bases between. Generated by immunoSEQ multiplex PCR, the TCRdb table keeps only in-frame clones and is missing some. Among 60,000 or so clones listed, roughly 88% were seen once. The chain employs TRBV14 and TRBJ2-2; TRBD2 might be the D (6 bases). The sequence came from a female donor in good health, enrolled as a control in a pregnancy study. The sample was peripheral blood, taken in the second trimester of pregnancy. In nucleotides, the CDR3 is TGTGCCAGCAGCCAAGCCGGGGGAAACACCGGGGAGCTGTTTTTT. The encoded protein is CASSQAGGNTGELFF. The complete variable domain, with remaining parts taken from reference TRBV14 and TRBJ2-2, reads EAGVTQFPSHSVIEKGQTVTLRCDPISGHDNLYWYRRVMGKEIKFLLHFVKESKQDESGMPNNRFLAERTGGTYSTLKVQPAELEDSGVYFCASSQAGGNTGELFFGEGSRLTVL.